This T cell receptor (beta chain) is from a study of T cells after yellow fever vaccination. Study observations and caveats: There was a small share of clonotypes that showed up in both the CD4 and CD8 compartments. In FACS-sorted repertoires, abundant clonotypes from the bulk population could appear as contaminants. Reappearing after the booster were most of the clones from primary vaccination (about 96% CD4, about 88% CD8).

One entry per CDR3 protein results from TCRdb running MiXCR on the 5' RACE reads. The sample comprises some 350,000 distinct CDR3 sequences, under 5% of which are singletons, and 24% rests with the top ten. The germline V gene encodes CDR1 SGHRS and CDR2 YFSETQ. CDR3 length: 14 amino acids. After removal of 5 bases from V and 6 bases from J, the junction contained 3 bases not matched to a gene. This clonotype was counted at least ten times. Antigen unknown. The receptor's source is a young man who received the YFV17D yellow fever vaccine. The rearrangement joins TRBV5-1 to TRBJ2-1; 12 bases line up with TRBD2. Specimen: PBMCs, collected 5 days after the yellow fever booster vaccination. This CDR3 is CASSRTSGINEQFF. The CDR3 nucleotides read TGCGCCAGCAGTAGGACTAGCGGGATCAATGAGCAGTTCTTC.